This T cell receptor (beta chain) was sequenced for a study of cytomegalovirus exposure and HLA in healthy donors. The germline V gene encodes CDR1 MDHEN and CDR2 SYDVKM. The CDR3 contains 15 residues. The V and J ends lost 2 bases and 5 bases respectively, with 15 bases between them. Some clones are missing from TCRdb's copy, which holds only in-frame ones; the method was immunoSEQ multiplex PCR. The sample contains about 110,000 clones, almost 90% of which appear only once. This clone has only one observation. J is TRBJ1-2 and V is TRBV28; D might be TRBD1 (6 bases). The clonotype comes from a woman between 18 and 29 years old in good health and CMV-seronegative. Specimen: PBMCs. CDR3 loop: CASSLVTGWVYGYTF. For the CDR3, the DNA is TGTGCCAGCAGTTTAGTAACAGGGTGGGTTTATGGCTACACCTTC.